The following is a T cell receptor (beta chain) sequence with its context. Its target is not known. The source of the sample is a study of chemoradiotherapy in HPV16-positive cancers. Study as a whole: Functional T-cell assays on a couple of HPV16-positive patients' cells defined candidate HPV-specific clones and common TCR motifs. Study results and caveats: During treatment, candidate HPV-specific clones and E7-related motifs expanded in tumor.

Over chemoradiotherapy, repertoires were sampled more than once. In germline, CDR1 is ENHRY, CDR2 SYGVKD. V gave up 6 bases and J gave up 6 bases; unmatched junction bases: 5. The CDR3 runs 14 residues. Only in-frame clones appear in the TCRdb table, and some are missing; sequencing was by immunoSEQ multiplex PCR. This table holds 40,000 or so clones, around 82% found once. The sequencing used blood, collected from a patient who underwent chemoradiotherapy. The source of this sequence is a human donor with HPV-associated anogenital cancer. The chain uses TRBV10-3 and TRBJ2-2, with 9 bases lining up with TRBD1. CDR3 sequence reads: CAISRTGEAGELFF. The CDR3 DNA sequence: TGTGCCATCAGCCGGACAGGGGAGGCCGGGGAGCTGTTTTTT.